This paragraph reports one T cell receptor beta chain. Germline and junction disagree at one end, which may indicate a read error. The record originates from a study of blood T cell repertoires in COVID-19. The CDR3 sequence is 11 residues long. Germline CDR1 MGHDK, CDR2 SYGVNS. In the authors' workflow: Amplifying reference gene primers gave estimates of nucleated cell counts. Using immunoSEQ multiplex PCR, the repertoire was profiled, and TCRdb retains in-frame clones only, with some absent. Clonal size and the V and J genes are those of that table, whereas D and trimming came from the DNA. Of about 190,000 clones listed, more than 70% are singletons.

This receptor was taken from a woman in her 30s with acute or convalescent COVID-19. The sample consisted of peripheral blood. V is TRBV25-1 and J is TRBJ1-2; D is perhaps TRBD1 (5 bases). The CDR3 protein is CASSEWEGLFF. The CDR3 nucleotides are TGTGCCAGCAGTGAATGGGAGGGACTTTTCTTC.